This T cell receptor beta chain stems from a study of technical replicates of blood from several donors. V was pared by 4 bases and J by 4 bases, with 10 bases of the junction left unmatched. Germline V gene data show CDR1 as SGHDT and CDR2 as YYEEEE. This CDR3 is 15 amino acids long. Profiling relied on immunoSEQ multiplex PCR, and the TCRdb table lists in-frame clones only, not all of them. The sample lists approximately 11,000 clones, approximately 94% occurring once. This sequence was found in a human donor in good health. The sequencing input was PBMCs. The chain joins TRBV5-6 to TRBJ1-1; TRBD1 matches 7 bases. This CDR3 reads CASSPPQGGGTEAFF. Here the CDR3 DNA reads TGTGCCAGCAGCCCCCCTCAAGGGGGCGGCACTGAAGCTTTCTTT.